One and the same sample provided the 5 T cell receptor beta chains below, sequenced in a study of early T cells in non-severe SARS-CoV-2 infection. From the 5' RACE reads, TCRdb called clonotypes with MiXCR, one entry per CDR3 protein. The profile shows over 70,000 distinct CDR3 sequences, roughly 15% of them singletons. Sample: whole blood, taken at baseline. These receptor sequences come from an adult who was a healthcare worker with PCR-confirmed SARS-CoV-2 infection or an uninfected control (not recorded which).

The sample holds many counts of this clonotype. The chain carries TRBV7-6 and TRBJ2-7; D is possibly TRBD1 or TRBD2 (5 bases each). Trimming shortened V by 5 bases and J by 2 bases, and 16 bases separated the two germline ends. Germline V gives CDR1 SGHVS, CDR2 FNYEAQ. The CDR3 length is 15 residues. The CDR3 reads CASSGNRDGTYEQYF. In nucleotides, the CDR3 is TGTGCCAGCAGCGGAAACCGGGACGGGACCTACGAGCAGTACTTC.

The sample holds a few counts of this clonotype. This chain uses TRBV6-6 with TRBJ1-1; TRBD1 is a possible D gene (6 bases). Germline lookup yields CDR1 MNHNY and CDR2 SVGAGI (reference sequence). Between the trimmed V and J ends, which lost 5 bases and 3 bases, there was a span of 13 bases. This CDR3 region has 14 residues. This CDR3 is CASSPYHRDTEAFF. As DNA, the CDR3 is TGTGCCAGCAGTCCCTACCACAGGGACACTGAAGCTTTCTTT.

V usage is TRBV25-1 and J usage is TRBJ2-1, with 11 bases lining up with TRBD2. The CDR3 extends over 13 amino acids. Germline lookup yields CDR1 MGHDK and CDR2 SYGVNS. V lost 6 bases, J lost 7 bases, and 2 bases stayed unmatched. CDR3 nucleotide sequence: TGTGCCAGCAGGCGACTAGCGGGGAATGAGCAGTTCTTC. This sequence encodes CASRRLAGNEQFF.

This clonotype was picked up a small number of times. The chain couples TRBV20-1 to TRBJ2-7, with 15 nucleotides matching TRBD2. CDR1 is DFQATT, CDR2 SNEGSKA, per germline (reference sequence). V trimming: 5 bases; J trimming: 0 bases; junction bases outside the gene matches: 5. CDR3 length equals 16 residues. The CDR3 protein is CSAPGTSGRSSYEQYF. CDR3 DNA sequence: TGCAGTGCTCCCGGGACTAGCGGGAGGAGCTCCTACGAGCAGTACTTC.

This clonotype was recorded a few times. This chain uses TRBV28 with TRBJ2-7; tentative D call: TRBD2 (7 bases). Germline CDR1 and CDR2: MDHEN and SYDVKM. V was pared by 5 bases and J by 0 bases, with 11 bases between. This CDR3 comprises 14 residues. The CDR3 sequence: CASSRGGVSYEQYF. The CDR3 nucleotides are TGTGCCAGCAGTAGAGGGGGGGTCTCCTACGAGCAGTACTTC.